This T cell receptor (beta chain) emerged from a study of T cells after yellow fever vaccination. MiXCR was run by TCRdb on the 5' RACE reads, yielding one entry per CDR3 protein. The data show under 55,000 distinct CDR3 sequences, around 7% seen once. Germline lookup yields CDR1 SGHTA and CDR2 FQGNSA. After removal of 4 bases from V and 7 bases from J, the junction contained 5 bases not matched to a gene. The CDR3 is made up of 13 amino acids. Points from the study as a whole: Compared with primary, the secondary response was weaker and peaked at day 5, not 15. Re-detected after boosting: most primary clones, more than 95% of CD4 and 80% to 90% of CD8.

This clonotype was recorded a few times. This clonotype was obtained from a man younger than 35 who received the YFV17D yellow fever vaccine. The specimen comprised CD8+ T cells not binding an NS4B(214-222) dextramer, sorted from PBMCs, sampled 45 days after the first yellow fever vaccination. This chain joins TRBV7-2 and TRBJ2-7; 9 bases agree with TRBD1. In nucleotides, the CDR3 is TGTGCCAGCAGCTCTGGGACAGGGTGGGAGCAGTACTTC. This translates into CASSSGTGWEQYF.